This T cell receptor beta chain was found in a study of T cells in Graves' hyperthyroidism and ophthalmopathy. Study-wide findings and caveats: The blood repertoire included most of the expanded thyroid clonotypes above 0.001.

The table lists this clonotype with many counts. Its antigen is unknown. The hyperthyroidism was newly diagnosed and had lasted under 2 months; the patients were aged 18 to 65. PBMCs were obtained from 9.5 to 10 ml fresh peripheral blood. RNA transcripts were the template for amplifying TCR beta CDR3 regions. First-round RT-PCR with HTBI primers amplified the TCR CDR3 region. TCRdb reprocessed the multiplex PCR reads via MiXCR and lists one record per CDR3 protein. The table shows over 300,000 distinct CDR3 sequences, with roughly 14% occurring only once. Trimming pared 2 bases from V and 1 base from J, leaving 12 bases between. CDR3 size: 15 residues. In germline, CDR1 is GTSNPN, CDR2 SVGIG (reference sequence).

The origin of this receptor is a woman aged 55-69 years with Graves' hyperthyroidism. The sample taken for sequencing was blood. This chain connects TRBV30 to TRBJ1-5; possibly TRBD1 for D (5 bases). CDR3 DNA: TGTGCCTGGAGTAAAGGGGCAGCGAGCAATCAGCCCCAGCATTTT. It yields the protein CAWSKGAASNQPQHF.